The next 23 T cell receptor beta chains were all read from a single sample in a study of blood T cell repertoires in COVID-19. The protocol was immunoSEQ multiplex PCR, while the TCRdb copy is restricted to in-frame clones and leaves out a portion. The sample shows some 93,000 clones, over 75% of them seen only once. Sequenced input: peripheral blood. The origin of the receptors is a man aged 60 to 69 with acute or convalescent COVID-19.

The gene calls are TRBV19 and TRBJ1-5, with 8 bases fitting TRBD1. V trimming: 1 base; J trimming: 6 bases; junction bases outside the gene matches: 5. Germline V gives CDR1 LNHDA, CDR2 SQIVND (reference sequence). CDR3 length: 15 amino acids. The CDR3 sequence: CASSIGGQGSQPQHF. CDR3 bases: TGTGCCAGTAGTATAGGAGGACAGGGCAGTCAGCCCCAGCATTTT.

The chain recombines TRBV11-2 with TRBJ2-5; 8 bases line up with TRBD2. Germline V gives CDR1 SGHAT, CDR2 FQNNGV. The CDR3 contains 16 residues. Trimming at V came to 0 bases and at J to 7 bases, leaving 10 bases not matched to a gene. CDR3 nucleotide sequence: TGTGCCAGCAGCTTAGATGCCGGGGGGGCAGTTGGGACCCAGTACTTC. This gives the protein CASSLDAGGAVGTQYF.

The chain uses TRBV7-3 and TRBJ1-1, with D hard to call. V was clipped by 2 bases and J by 4 bases, with 11 bases between them. Germline CDR1 SGHTA, CDR2 FQGTGA. The length of the CDR3 is 14 residues. The DNA of the CDR3 is TGTGCCAGCAGCTTATCTGGCACCGTCACTGAAGCTTTCTTT. Amino acid sequence: CASSLSGTVTEAFF.

The chain joins TRBV30 to TRBJ1-5, with TRBD1 matching over 7 bases. Germline V gene lookup returns CDR1 GTSNPN and CDR2 SVGIG (reference sequence). Unmatched junction bases numbered 7, after V lost 2 bases and J lost 3 bases. This CDR3 spans 15 amino acids. This CDR3 reads CAWSWGRGFNQPQHF. The CDR3, as DNA: TGTGCCTGGAGTTGGGGCAGGGGGTTCAATCAGCCCCAGCATTTT.

J is TRBJ2-7 and V is TRBV10-2; 8 positions match TRBD2. With 6 bases clipped from V and 2 bases from J, the junction kept 6 bases outside the gene matches. Germline V CDR1 and CDR2: WSHSY, SAAADI. The CDR3 contains 14 residues. CDR3 in amino acids: CASRDSGNTYEQYF. CDR3 bases: TGCGCCAGCAGAGATAGCGGGAACACCTACGAGCAGTACTTC.

The chain's CDR3 is CASSATSGGAETQYF. The CDR3 coding sequence is TGTGCCAGCAGCGCTACTAGCGGGGGGGCAGAGACCCAGTACTTC. The genes are TRBV11-3 and TRBJ2-5; 13 bases fit TRBD2. Germline V gene sequence: CDR1 SGHNT, CDR2 YENEEA. Germline trimming cut 5 bases from V and 4 bases from J; bases unmatched to any gene: 4. CDR3 length: 15 residues.

V and J are TRBV9 and TRBJ2-7; a possible D gene is TRBD2 (6 bases). The CDR3 covers 17 residues. Germline-derived CDR1 and CDR2 are SGDLS and YYNGEE. Trimming stripped 3 bases from V and 5 bases from J, with 24 bases between. DNA for the CDR3: TGTGCCAGCAGCGAAGACCACCGAGGGGCGGGATACCACGAGCAGTACTTC. Its translation: CASSEDHRGAGYHEQYF.

This chain's CDR3 is CASSLAGTGGRYEQYF. For the CDR3, the DNA is TGTGCCAGCAGCTTAGCCGGGACAGGGGGCAGGTACGAGCAGTACTTC. The chain recombines TRBV7-2 with TRBJ2-7, with TRBD1 matching over 12 bases. V gave up 0 bases and J gave up 4 bases; unmatched junction bases: 4. From germline, CDR1 is SGHTA and CDR2 FQGNSA. There are 16 residues in the CDR3.

This CDR3 reads CASSLAGSGNTIYF. For the CDR3, the DNA is TGTGCCAGCAGCTTAGCCGGCTCTGGAAACACCATATATTTT. V gene TRBV11-2 combines with J gene TRBJ1-3; the D is unclear. The germline CDR1 and CDR2 sequences are SGHAT and FQNNGV. The CDR3 contains 14 residues. The ends were cut back, 1 base at V and 0 bases at J, with 4 bases in the middle.

V gene TRBV5-1 combines with J gene TRBJ2-5; 9 bases are shared with TRBD1. The germline gives CDR1 SGHRS, CDR2 YFSETQ. CDR3 length: 16 amino acids. The V gene end was trimmed by 4 bases and the J gene end by 5 bases; junction bases not matched to a gene: 12. The CDR3: CASSPQSQGAWETQYF. In nucleotides, the CDR3 is TGCGCCAGCAGCCCACAATCACAGGGGGCGTGGGAGACCCAGTACTTC.

The genes are TRBV15 and TRBJ2-5; D call uncertain. Trimming removed 0 bases from V and 5 bases from J, with 7 bases in between. In germline, CDR1 is LNHNV, CDR2 YYDKDF (reference sequence). CDR3 length: 13 amino acids. The CDR3 DNA follows: TGTGCCACCAGCAGAGACAGCGACGAGACCCAGTACTTC. Its protein is CATSRDSDETQYF. The full variable domain, rest sourced from reference TRBV15 and TRBJ2-5, is DAMVIQNPRYQVTQFGKPVTLSCSQTLNHNVMYWYQQKSSQAPKLLFHYYDKDFNNEADTPDNFQSRRPNTSFCFLDIRSPGLGDTAMYLCATSRDSDETQYFGPGTRLLVL.

The chain recombines TRBV19 with TRBJ2-1; 10 positions agree with TRBD2. Germline V gives CDR1 LNHDA, CDR2 SQIVND (reference sequence). The CDR3 is 16 amino acids. V dropped 5 bases and J dropped 3; count of bases not matched to a gene: 7. The CDR3 reads CASSQRTSGVYNEQFF. For the CDR3, the DNA is TGTGCCAGTAGTCAGCGGACTAGCGGAGTCTACAATGAGCAGTTCTTC.

CDR3: CASSPTILAYNEQFF. In DNA, the CDR3 is TGTGCCAGCAGCCCTACTATACTAGCCTACAATGAGCAGTTCTTC. This rearrangement joins TRBV7-3 to TRBJ2-1; D may be TRBD2 (5 bases). V was clipped by 5 bases and J by 2 bases, with 13 bases between them. CDR1 SGHTA and CDR2 FQGTGA come from the germline V gene. This CDR3 contains 15 residues.

The chain recombines TRBV25-1 with TRBJ2-1, with no clear D. Trimming shortened V by 4 bases and J by 9 bases, and 10 bases separated the two germline ends. Germline V CDR1 and CDR2: MGHDK, SYGVNS. The CDR3 length is 12 residues. The CDR3 nucleotides are TGTGCCAGCAGTGGAGTCAGCGCTGAGCAGTTCTTC. Its translation is CASSGVSAEQFF.

The CDR3, as DNA: TGTGCCATCAGCCAAGCAAACGGGGAGCTGTTTTTT. The encoded protein is CAISQANGELFF. The chain is built from TRBV10-3 and TRBJ2-2; D is uncertain. The CDR3 has 12 residues. The V gene's germline CDR1 is ENHRY and CDR2 SYGVKD. V was clipped by 6 bases and J by 7 bases, with 9 bases between them.

This chain uses TRBV7-8 with TRBJ2-2, with TRBD2 matching over 11 bases. The V gene's germline CDR1 is SGHVS and CDR2 FQNEAQ. The ends lost 5 bases at V and 0 bases at J; junction bases unmatched: 8. The CDR3 is 18 residues long. In DNA, the CDR3 is TGTGCCAGCAGCAGAAGTATACTAGCGGGAGCGAACACCGGGGAGCTGTTTTTT. Translation gives CASSRSILAGANTGELFF.

This clone was detected only a few times. V gene TRBV6-5 combines with J gene TRBJ2-7; D might be TRBD1 (6 bases). Germline-derived CDR1 and CDR2 are MNHEY and SVGAGI. V gave up 5 bases and J gave up 3 bases, with 11 bases separating them. The CDR3 covers 13 residues. The CDR3 loop reads CASSPYRDYEQYF. Here the CDR3 DNA reads TGTGCCAGCAGTCCCTACAGGGACTACGAGCAGTACTTC.

The chain carries TRBV15 and TRBJ2-7; D might be TRBD2 (6 bases). CDR3 length: 15 residues. With 2 bases removed from V and 0 bases from J, the gap between germline ends came to 11 bases. From germline, CDR1 is LNHNV and CDR2 YYDKDF (reference sequence). CDR3 sequence (DNA): TGTGCCACCAGCAGAAGCCTCGGGAGCTCCTACGAGCAGTACTTC. This encodes CATSRSLGSSYEQYF.

The rearrangement joins TRBV3-1 (or the pseudogene TRBV3-2) to TRBJ1-2, with D possibly being TRBD1 (5 bases). Trimming removed 3 bases from V and 7 bases from J, with 12 bases in between. CDR3 length: 13 amino acids. Germline V gene lookup returns CDR1 LGHDT and CDR2 YNNKEL (reference sequence). CDR3 nucleotides: TGTGCCAGCAGCCAGGGCCCAGGGTCTGGCTACACCTTC. It specifies CASSQGPGSGYTF.

This chain links TRBV19 with TRBJ2-3; no clear D. The CDR3 runs 14 residues. Germline V gene lookup returns CDR1 LNHDA and CDR2 SQIVND (reference sequence). The ends were cut back, 3 bases at V and 2 bases at J, with 9 bases in the middle. CDR3 bases: TGTGCCAGTAGTATGGGCAGATACACAGATACGCAGTATTTT. Translation gives CASSMGRYTDTQYF.

A word on this clone: The DNA is omitted, as the CDR3 cannot be located on it reliably, and the CDR3 follows TCRdb's listing. The chain combines TRBV7-5 with TRBJ2-1; the table names TRBD2, a call not compared with the DNA. TRBV7-5 is listed as a pseudogene. The CDR3 region is 17 residues in length, termini included. The CDR3 region is CARSLVAGGNSYNEQFF.

This chain uses TRBV19 with TRBJ1-3; D unclear. V shed 10 bases and J shed 0 bases, with 16 bases lying between them. The length of the CDR3 is 15 residues. From germline, CDR1 is LNHDA and CDR2 SQIVND (reference sequence). The CDR3 DNA reads as TGTGCCACCCGACTCGTAGCGAACTCTGGAAACACCATATATTTT. It translates to CATRLVANSGNTIYF.

The chain couples TRBV5-1 to TRBJ1-3; D is unresolved. Trimming shortened V by 0 bases and J by 4 bases, and 11 bases separated the two germline ends. The V gene's germline CDR1 is SGHRS and CDR2 YFSETQ. The CDR3 has 15 amino acids. CDR3 sequence reads: CASSLARSRGNTIYF. CDR3 nucleotides: TGCGCCAGCAGCTTGGCCAGGTCAAGAGGAAACACCATATATTTT.